These 5 T cell receptor beta chains originate from one sample sequenced in a study of response to subunit inactivated influenza vaccine. TCRdb re-called the RT-PCR reads with MiXCR, one entry per CDR3 protein. The data contain a few hundred thousand distinct CDR3 sequences, around 11% of them singletons. These sequences were also reported in another study, on T cells expressing NK-cell markers. As that study records: UMIs accompanied the 5'RACE template switching by which TCR beta cDNA was made.

The sequencing used PBMCs from blood, collected on the day of vaccination. The origin of the receptors is a man aged 50 or older who received an inactivated influenza vaccine.

This clonotype has more than one count but fewer than ten. The rearrangement joins TRBV9 to TRBJ2-5; 7 positions agree with TRBD2. Germline values: CDR1 SGDLS, CDR2 YYNGEE. The CDR3 loop spans 17 amino acids. Trimming removed 0 bases from V and 2 bases from J; junction bases left unmatched: 10. The CDR3 here is CASSVAHGGSGQETQYF. In DNA, the CDR3 is TGTGCCAGCAGCGTAGCTCACGGCGGGAGCGGGCAAGAGACCCAGTACTTC. The full variable domain, its missing parts supplied by reference TRBV9 and TRBJ2-5, is DSGVTQTPKHLITATGQRVTLRCSPRSGDLSVYWYQQSLDQGLQFLIQYYNGEERAKGNILERFSAQQFPDLHSELNLSSLELGDSALYFCASSVAHGGSGQETQYFGPGTRLLVL.

J is TRBJ1-1 and V is TRBV5-1, with TRBD1 matching 9 bases. V was pared by 5 bases and J by 6 bases, with 8 bases of the junction left unmatched. This CDR3 region has 14 residues. The germline gives CDR1 SGHRS, CDR2 YFSETQ. The CDR3 DNA is TGCGCCAGCAGTATACCGGGACAGGGAGCTGAAGCTTTCTTT. As protein: CASSIPGQGAEAFF. Full variable domain (rest looked up from reference TRBV5-1 and TRBJ1-1): KAGVTQTPRYLIKTRGQQVTLSCSPISGHRSVSWYQQTPGQGLQFLFEYFSETQRNKGNFPGRFSGRQFSNSRSEMNVSTLELGDSALYLCASSIPGQGAEAFFGQGTRLTVV.

This clonotype appeared a few times. The V and J genes are TRBV9 and TRBJ2-5; 7 nucleotides match TRBD2. The CDR3 is 16 residues long. From germline, CDR1 is SGDLS and CDR2 YYNGEE. Trimming removed 0 bases from V and 2 bases from J; junction bases left unmatched: 7. CDR3 bases: TGTGCCAGCAGCGTAGGGGGGGGAGGTATACAAGAGACCCAGTACTTC. Its translation: CASSVGGGGIQETQYF.

The gene calls are TRBV27 and TRBJ1-1; D gene uncertain. V was shortened by 5 bases and J by 0 bases, with 13 bases between the two germline ends. The CDR3 covers 15 residues. CDR1 is MNHEY and CDR2 is SMNVEV in the germline V gene (reference sequence). The CDR3 spells CASSSGRPMNTEAFF. DNA of the CDR3: TGTGCCAGCAGTAGCGGAAGACCAATGAACACTGAAGCTTTCTTT.

This chain uses TRBV4-2 with TRBJ2-7, with 8 bases aligning to TRBD2. The CDR3 loop spans 15 amino acids. CDR1 is LGHNA and CDR2 is YNFKEQ in the germline V gene. V lost 1 base and J lost 3; bases outside the gene matches: 5. CDR3 sequence reads: CASSQGSGGLYEQYF. For the CDR3, the DNA is TGTGCCAGCAGCCAAGGGAGCGGGGGCCTCTACGAGCAGTACTTC.